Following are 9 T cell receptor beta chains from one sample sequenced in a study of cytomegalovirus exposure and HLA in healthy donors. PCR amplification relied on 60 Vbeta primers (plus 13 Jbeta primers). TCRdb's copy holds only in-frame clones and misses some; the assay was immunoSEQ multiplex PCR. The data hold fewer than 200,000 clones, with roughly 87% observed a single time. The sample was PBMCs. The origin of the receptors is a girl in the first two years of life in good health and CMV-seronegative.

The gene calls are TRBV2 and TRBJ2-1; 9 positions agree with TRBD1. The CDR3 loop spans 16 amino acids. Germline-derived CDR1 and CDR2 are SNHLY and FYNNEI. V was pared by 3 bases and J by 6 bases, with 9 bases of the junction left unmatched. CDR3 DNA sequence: TGTGCCAGCAGTGAGTGGGGACAGGGTTTTCGCAATGAGCAGTTCTTC. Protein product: CASSEWGQGFRNEQFF.

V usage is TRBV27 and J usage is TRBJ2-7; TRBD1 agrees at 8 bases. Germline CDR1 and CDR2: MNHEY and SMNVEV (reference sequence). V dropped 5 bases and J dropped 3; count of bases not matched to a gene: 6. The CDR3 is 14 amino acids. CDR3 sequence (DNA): TGTGCCAGCAGTCTCCGGGACAGGATCTACGAGCAGTACTTC. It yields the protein CASSLRDRIYEQYF.

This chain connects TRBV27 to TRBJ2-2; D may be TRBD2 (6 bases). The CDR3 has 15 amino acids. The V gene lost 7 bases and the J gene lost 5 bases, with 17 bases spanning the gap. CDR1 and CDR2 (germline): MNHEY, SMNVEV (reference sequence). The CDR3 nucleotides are TGTGCCAGCAATCGGGCCGGGAGAGAGACCGGGGAGCTGTTTTTT. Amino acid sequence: CASNRAGRETGELFF.

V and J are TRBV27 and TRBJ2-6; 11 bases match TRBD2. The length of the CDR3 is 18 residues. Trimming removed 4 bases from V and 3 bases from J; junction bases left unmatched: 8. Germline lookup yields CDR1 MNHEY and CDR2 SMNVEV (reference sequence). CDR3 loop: CASSYSGGARGGANVLTF. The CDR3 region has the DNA TGTGCCAGCAGTTATAGCGGGGGGGCCCGGGGTGGGGCCAACGTCCTGACTTTC.

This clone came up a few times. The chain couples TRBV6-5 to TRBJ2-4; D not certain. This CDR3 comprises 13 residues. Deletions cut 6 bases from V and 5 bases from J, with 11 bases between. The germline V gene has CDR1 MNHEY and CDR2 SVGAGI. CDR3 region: CASSPNRENIQYF. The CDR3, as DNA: TGTGCCAGCAGCCCTAACAGAGAAAACATTCAGTACTTC.

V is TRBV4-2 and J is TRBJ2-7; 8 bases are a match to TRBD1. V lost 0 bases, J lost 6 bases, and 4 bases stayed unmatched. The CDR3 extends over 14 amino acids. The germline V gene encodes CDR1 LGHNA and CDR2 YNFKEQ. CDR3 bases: TGTGCCAGCAGCCAAGAAGGGACAGGCTCCGAGCAGTACTTC. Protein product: CASSQEGTGSEQYF.

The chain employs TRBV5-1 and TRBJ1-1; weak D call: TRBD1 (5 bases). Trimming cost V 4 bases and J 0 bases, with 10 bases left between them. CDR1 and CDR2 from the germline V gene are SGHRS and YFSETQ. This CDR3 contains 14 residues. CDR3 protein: CASSPDSLNTEAFF. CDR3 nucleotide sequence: TGCGCCAGCAGCCCTGACAGCTTGAACACTGAAGCTTTCTTT.

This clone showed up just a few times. The CDR3 nucleotides read TGTGCCAGCAGCGCACAGGGGAGCGCGAACTCTGGGGCCAACGTCCTGACTTTC. Its translation: CASSAQGSANSGANVLTF. The chain combines TRBV9 with TRBJ2-6; the match to TRBD1 covers 7 bases. The junction had 9 bases not matched to a gene; V was cut back by 3 bases and J by 0 bases. The V gene's germline CDR1 is SGDLS and CDR2 YYNGEE. The CDR3 covers 18 residues.

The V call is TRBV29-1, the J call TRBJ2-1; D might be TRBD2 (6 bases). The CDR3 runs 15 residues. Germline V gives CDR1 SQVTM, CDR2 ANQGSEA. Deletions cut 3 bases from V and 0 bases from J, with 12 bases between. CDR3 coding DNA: TGCAGCGTTGATGGGGCGGGGATCTCCTACAATGAGCAGTTCTTC. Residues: CSVDGAGISYNEQFF.